This is a list of T cell receptor beta chains from one sample in a study of blood T cell repertoires in COVID-19. TCRdb's table, derived via immunoSEQ multiplex PCR, lists solely in-frame clones and lacks some. Counted here are about 200,000 clones, approximately 82% occurring once; the ten biggest clones make up around 13%. The source material was peripheral blood. The receptor set was obtained from a human donor in a cohort sampled during active COVID-19. Both conserved end residues are trimmed from each CDR3.

J,V,CDR3
TRBJ2-7,TRBV18,ASSPLDHRGGSEQY
TRBJ2-1,TRBV7-2,ASSPGERVHNEQF
TRBJ2-7,TRBV6-8,ASTSDRSVGWIGYEQY
TRBJ2-4,TRBV27,ASSSRARDKSKNIQY
TRBJ2-4,TRBV4-1,ASSPRDTGAKNIQY
TRBJ1-3,TRBV6-2/TRBV6-3,ASIPRDRLTSGNTIY
TRBJ1-5,TRBV4-1,ASSQEWTASLNQPQH
TRBJ2-2,TRBV7-2,ASRSRFGGSTGELF
TRBJ2-7,TRBV10-1,ASTQEDDGDYEQY
TRBJ1-1,TRBV2,ASRGQGASTEAF
TRBJ2-7,TRBV28,ASRTNNYEQY
TRBJ1-4,TRBV27,ASSFSGTGVQKLF
TRBJ1-5,TRBV12-3/TRBV12-4,ASSQGLGQPQH
TRBJ2-7,TRBV19,ASSLTGPTYYEQY
TRBJ2-4,TRBV5-1,ASSLTGDINIQY
TRBJ1-5,TRBV19,ASSPGRQWSNQPQH
TRBJ1-1,TRBV18,ASSWGTGLNTEAF
TRBJ2-7,TRBV5-1,ASSLDGVAGLYEQY
TRBJ2-1,TRBV9,ASSVGPGQGAGNEQF
TRBJ1-6,TRBV18,ASSTTQGSEPLH
TRBJ2-7,TRBV3-1/TRBV3-2,ASSQDPTGVAGVWGEQY
TRBJ2-1,TRBV9,ASSAWTGGSYNEQF